The 5 T cell receptor beta chains reported below all come from one sample, sequenced in a study of blood T cell repertoires in COVID-19. Profiling relied on immunoSEQ multiplex PCR, and the TCRdb table lists in-frame clones only, not all of them. The profile covers 150,000 or so clones, with roughly 88% appearing a single time and about 5.2% taken by the ten largest. Sample: PBMCs or T cells enriched from blood (not recorded which). These receptors were obtained from an older man who had been exposed to COVID-19.

The chain uses TRBV7-6 and TRBJ2-3; D perhaps matches TRBD2 (5 bases). Germline assignment: CDR1 SGHVS and CDR2 FNYEAQ. The V gene lost 5 bases and the J gene lost 4 bases, with 13 bases spanning the gap. CDR3 size: 14 residues. CDR3 region: CASSPGERSDTQYF. CDR3 DNA sequence: TGTGCCAGCAGCCCTGGTGAGCGGTCAGATACGCAGTATTTT. The variable domain in full, completed from reference TRBV7-6 and TRBJ2-3, reads GAGVSQSPRYKVTKRGQDVALRCDPISGHVSLYWYRQALGQGPEFLTYFNYEAQQDKSGLPNDRFSAERPEGSISTLTIQRTEQRDSAMYRCASSPGERSDTQYFGPGTRLTVL.

The V and J genes are TRBV5-4 and TRBJ1-5; TRBD1 matches 8 bases. The CDR3 runs to 15 residues. Losses at the gene ends were 2 bases for V and 5 bases for J; bases not matched to a gene: 6. Germline loops: CDR1 SGHNT, CDR2 YYREEE (reference sequence). The CDR3 nucleotides read TGTGCCAGCAGCTTCCAGGGGGCGGGGGATCAGCCCCAGCATTTT. Its translation is CASSFQGAGDQPQHF.

This chain uses TRBV19 with TRBJ2-4, with 8 nucleotides matching TRBD1. This CDR3 has 15 residues. With V trimmed by 4 bases and J by 4 bases, 6 bases remained unmatched. Per the germline V gene, CDR1 is LNHDA and CDR2 is SQIVND (reference sequence). The CDR3 here is CASSTPRTGKNIQYF. CDR3 nucleotides: TGTGCCAGTAGTACGCCGCGGACAGGGAAAAACATTCAGTACTTC. Based on the CDR3 plus reference TRBV19 and TRBJ2-4, the full variable domain is DGGITQSPKYLFRKEGQNVTLSCEQNLNHDAMYWYRQDPGQGLRLIYYSQIVNDFQKGDIAEGYSVSREKKESFPLTVTSAQKNPTAFYLCASSTPRTGKNIQYFGAGTRLSVL.

The chain uses TRBV28 and TRBJ1-4, with a weak D call TRBD1 (6 bases). The CDR3 is 17 residues long. Germline V gene lookup returns CDR1 MDHEN and CDR2 SYDVKM. Trimming removed 5 bases from V and 0 bases from J, with 16 bases in between. CDR3 region: CASSISQGRATNEKLFF. In nucleotides, the CDR3 is TGTGCCAGCAGTATCTCACAGGGAAGAGCAACTAATGAAAAACTGTTTTTT.

The chain links TRBV7-9 to TRBJ2-7, with D possibly being TRBD2 (5 bases). The CDR3 runs to 13 residues. Trimming pared 4 bases from V and 3 bases from J, leaving 10 bases between. Germline CDR1 is SEHNR and CDR2 is FQNEAQ (reference sequence). The chain's CDR3 is CASSSGLFYEQYF. The CDR3 DNA is TGTGCCAGCAGCTCCGGACTTTTCTACGAGCAGTACTTC. The variable domain in full, with the rest retrieved from reference TRBV7-9 and TRBJ2-7, is DTGVSQNPRHKITKRGQNVTFRCDPISEHNRLYWYRQTLGQGPEFLTYFQNEAQLEKSRLLSDRFSAERPKGSFSTLEIQRTEQGDSAMYLCASSSGLFYEQYFGPGTRLTVT.